The next 8 T cell receptor beta chains were all read from a single sample in a study of human T cells and chemical hapten exposure. Each CDR3 protein gets one entry after TCRdb re-called the RACE reads with MiXCR. Of some 50,000 distinct CDR3 sequences in the sample, 3.5% to 4.5% were seen once. The time point was: healthy volunteer bleed at 2 weeks. Before extraction, the whole blood was not fractionated, and total RNA was taken from it. Sequenced input: whole blood. The source of these receptors is a female donor in good health. Some clones in this sample may be carry-over from other donors' samples.

This clonotype was recorded at least ten times. The V gene is TRBV27, the J gene TRBJ1-2, with 7 bases lining up with TRBD1. In germline, CDR1 is MNHEY, CDR2 SMNVEV (reference sequence). The CDR3 length is 14 residues. Trimming cost V 6 bases and J 0 bases; bases outside gene matches: 4. In nucleotides, the CDR3 is TGTGCCAGCAGAGACAGGGCCTCTAACTATGGCTACACCTTC. This encodes CASRDRASNYGYTF.

This clonotype has a handful of counts. V is TRBV20-1 and J is TRBJ2-1; 10 positions match TRBD1. There are 12 residues in the CDR3. The germline V gene has CDR1 DFQATT and CDR2 SNEGSKA (reference sequence). V shed 6 bases and J 8 bases; nucleotides not matched to a gene: 4. CDR3 DNA: TGCAGTGCCCGGGACAGGGGCGATGAGCAGTTCTTC. It is translated as CSARDRGDEQFF.

The chain is built from TRBV19 and TRBJ2-7; TRBD2 aligns across 14 bases. This CDR3 has 15 amino acids. The germline V gene has CDR1 LNHDA and CDR2 SQIVND (reference sequence). V gave up 5 bases and J gave up 9 bases; unmatched junction bases: 9. CDR3 protein: CASSATGTSGGWQYF. CDR3 nucleotide sequence: TGTGCCAGTAGTGCAACCGGGACTAGCGGGGGCTGGCAGTACTTC.

The chain couples TRBV7-2 to TRBJ1-5; D not resolved. The V and J ends lost 3 bases and 0 bases respectively, with 6 bases between them. Germline assignment: CDR1 SGHTA and CDR2 FQGNSA. The CDR3 covers 14 residues. The CDR3: CASSFPCSNQPQHF. DNA of the CDR3: TGTGCCAGCAGCTTCCCGTGTAGCAATCAGCCCCAGCATTTT. Full variable domain (outside the CDR3, taken from reference TRBV7-2 and TRBJ1-5): GAGVSQSPSNKVTEKGKDVELRCDPISGHTALYWYRQSLGQGLEFLIYFQGNSAPDKSGLPSDRFSAERTGGSVSTLTIQRTQQEDSAVYLCASSFPCSNQPQHFGDGTRLSIL.

This chain connects TRBV28 to TRBJ1-5; D not certain. CDR1 is MDHEN, CDR2 SYDVKM, per germline. The CDR3 contains 14 residues. Trimming pared 2 bases from V and 2 bases from J, leaving 7 bases between. The CDR3 reads CASSLLNGNQPQHF. CDR3 sequence (DNA): TGTGCCAGCAGTTTACTTAATGGCAATCAGCCCCAGCATTTT.

Ten or more counts support this clonotype. The chain is built from TRBV9 and TRBJ2-3, with no clear D. Trimming cost V 0 bases and J 2 bases, with 10 bases left between them. The CDR3 has 15 amino acids. The V gene's germline CDR1 is SGDLS and CDR2 YYNGEE. CDR3 protein: CASSVAPRTTDTQYF. The CDR3 DNA reads TGTGCCAGCAGCGTAGCCCCAAGAACCACAGATACGCAGTATTTT.

J is TRBJ1-1 and V is TRBV6-2 or TRBV6-3; D not certain. V was pared by 0 bases and J by 0 bases, with 11 bases between. In germline, CDR1 is MNHEY, CDR2 SVGEGT. The CDR3 is 16 residues long. The CDR3 reads CASSYSMEGVNTEAFF. CDR3 DNA sequence: TGTGCCAGCAGTTACTCGATGGAGGGCGTGAACACTGAAGCTTTCTTT.

This clonotype came up many times. The chain links TRBV2 to TRBJ1-3; D unclear. The CDR3 has 14 amino acids. Germline V gives CDR1 SNHLY, CDR2 FYNNEI. The V and J ends lost 7 bases and 0 bases respectively, with 10 bases between them. CDR3 DNA sequence: TGTGCCAGCAAAGTAGGGTCCTCTGGAAACACCATATATTTT. This gives the protein CASKVGSSGNTIYF. Full variable domain (missing parts from reference TRBV2 and TRBJ1-3): EPEVTQTPSHQVTQMGQEVILRCVPISNHLYFYWYRQILGQKVEFLVSFYNNEISEKSEIFDDQFSVERPDGSNFTLKIRSTKLEDSAMYFCASKVGSSGNTIYFGEGSWLTVV.